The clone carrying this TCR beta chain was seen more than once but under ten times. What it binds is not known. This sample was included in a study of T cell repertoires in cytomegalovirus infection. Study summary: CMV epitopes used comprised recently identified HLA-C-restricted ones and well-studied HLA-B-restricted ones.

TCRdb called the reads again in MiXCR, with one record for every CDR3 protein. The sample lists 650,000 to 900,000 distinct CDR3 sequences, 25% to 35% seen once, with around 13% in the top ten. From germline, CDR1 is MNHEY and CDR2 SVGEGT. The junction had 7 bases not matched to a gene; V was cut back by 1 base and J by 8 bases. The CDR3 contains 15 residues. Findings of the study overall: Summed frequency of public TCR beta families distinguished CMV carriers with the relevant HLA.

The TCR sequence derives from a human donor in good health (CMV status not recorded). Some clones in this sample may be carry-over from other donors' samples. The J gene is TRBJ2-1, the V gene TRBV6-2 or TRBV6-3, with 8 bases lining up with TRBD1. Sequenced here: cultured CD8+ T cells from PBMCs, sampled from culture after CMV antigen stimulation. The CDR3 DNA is TGTGCCAGCAGTTACTTGGGGACAGGCCCTGATGAGCAGTTCTTC. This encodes CASSYLGTGPDEQFF.